This T cell receptor beta chain was sequenced in a study of blood T cell repertoires in COVID-19. Overall study: Specimens from acute and convalescent COVID-19 originated in the United States, Italy and Spain. Nucleic acid was either cDNA or gDNA, and it came from T cells, B-cell-depleted T cells, or PBMCs.

Participants spanned ages about 18 to 100 years and resided in about 24 US areas. During the 2 weeks before they entered the study, exposed participants had met someone with a PCR-confirmed or clinician-diagnosed COVID-19 case. Sequencing was performed with immunoSEQ multiplex PCR; in TCRdb, only in-frame clones are kept and a portion is missing. The sample lists about 300,000 clones, nearly 90% seen once, with 2.5% to 3.5% in the top ten. The germline V gene encodes CDR1 SGHTA and CDR2 FQGNSA. This CDR3 contains 15 residues. Unmatched junction bases numbered 11, after V lost 4 bases and J lost 10 bases.

The chain carries TRBV7-2 and TRBJ2-1; TRBD1 matches at 9 bases. The clonotype comes from a woman between 45 and 60 years old who had been exposed to COVID-19. Sample: PBMCs or T cells enriched from blood (not recorded which). Here the CDR3 reads CASSSTGGLIPEQFF. DNA for the CDR3: TGTGCCAGCAGCTCAACAGGGGGCCTAATACCCGAGCAGTTCTTC.